The 27 T cell receptor beta chains below all came from one sample that was sequenced in a study of T cell responses to AZD1222 COVID-19 vaccine. Profiling relied on immunoSEQ multiplex PCR, and the TCRdb table lists in-frame clones only, not all of them. The sample records 84,000 or so clones, about nine tenths being singletons. The material sequenced was peripheral blood, taken 28 days after the second AZD1222 dose. Source of these receptors: an adult who received the AZD1222 COVID-19 vaccine.

The genes are TRBV10-3 and TRBJ2-1; 10 nucleotides match TRBD2. V dropped 4 bases and J dropped 10; count of bases not matched to a gene: 7. CDR1 is ENHRY and CDR2 is SYGVKD in the germline V gene. The CDR3 sequence is 14 residues long. DNA for the CDR3: TGTGCCATCAGTGGATCCCGGACTAGCGGCGAGCAGTTCTTC. This encodes CAISGSRTSGEQFF.

The CDR3 sequence: CASSSMTSVNTDTQYF. In DNA, the CDR3 is TGTGCCAGCAGTTCGATGACTAGCGTTAACACAGATACGCAGTATTTT. This chain joins TRBV9 and TRBJ2-3, with 8 positions matching TRBD2. CDR3 length: 16 residues. Germline V CDR1 and CDR2: SGDLS, YYNGEE. The V gene end was trimmed by 5 bases and the J gene end by 2 bases; junction bases not matched to a gene: 10.

CDR3: CASSDPRLAGGIEQFF. In nucleotides, the CDR3 is TGTGCCAGCAGTGACCCCAGACTAGCGGGAGGGATTGAGCAGTTCTTC. V is TRBV6-1 and J is TRBJ2-1; 14 nucleotides agree with TRBD2. The CDR3 length is 16 residues. The germline V gene has CDR1 MNHNS and CDR2 SASEGT. J was trimmed by 9 bases and V by 3 bases; bases with no gene match: 7.

The chain carries TRBV19 and TRBJ1-5; TRBD1 is a possible D gene (6 bases). Germline CDR1 reads LNHDA; CDR2 reads SQIVND (reference sequence). The V end was cut by 3 bases, the J end by 2 bases, with 14 bases between. The length of the CDR3 is 16 residues. The DNA of the CDR3 is TGTGCCAGTAGTATTCAGGGGTGGGATCGCAATCAGCCCCAGCATTTT. As protein: CASSIQGWDRNQPQHF.

The sample holds a few counts of this clone. V is TRBV19 and J is TRBJ1-1, with D uncertain. Germline V gene data show CDR1 as LNHDA and CDR2 as SQIVND (reference sequence). Trimming shortened V by 3 bases and J by 2 bases, and 10 bases separated the two germline ends. CDR3 length equals 14 residues. The CDR3 bases are TGTGCCAGTAGTATGAAAGGCGATAACACTGAAGCTTTCTTT. It translates to CASSMKGDNTEAFF.

The rearrangement joins TRBV3-1 (or the pseudogene TRBV3-2) to TRBJ2-2; unclear D gene. Germline values: CDR1 LGHDT, CDR2 YNNKEL (reference sequence). V was shortened by 4 bases and J by 1 base, with 10 bases between the two germline ends. The CDR3 has 15 residues. CDR3 nucleotide sequence: TGTGCCAGCAGCCCAGGTACATTGAACACCGGGGAGCTGTTTTTT. This gives the protein CASSPGTLNTGELFF.

The rearrangement uses TRBV11-2 and TRBJ1-1; the D gene is possibly TRBD1 (6 bases). CDR1 and CDR2 (germline): SGHAT, FQNNGV. Trimming removed 2 bases from V and 5 bases from J, with 6 bases in between. The CDR3 is made up of 12 amino acids. The DNA for the CDR3 is TGTGCCAGCAGCTTAACAGGGACTGAAGCTTTCTTT. It is translated as CASSLTGTEAFF.

This clone was seen only a few times. This rearrangement joins TRBV9 to TRBJ1-1, with 8 positions matching TRBD1. This CDR3 contains 14 residues. Germline V gene sequence: CDR1 SGDLS, CDR2 YYNGEE. V lost 4 bases to trimming and J lost 4 bases; unmatched junction nucleotides: 6. The CDR3 sequence: CASSLQGEGTEAFF. For the CDR3, the DNA is TGTGCCAGCAGCTTACAGGGGGAGGGCACTGAAGCTTTCTTT.

This chain links TRBV3-1 (or the pseudogene TRBV3-2) with TRBJ1-2, with a possible D match to TRBD1 (5 bases). V dropped 6 bases and J dropped 7 bases, with 12 bases sitting between them. From germline, CDR1 is LGHDT and CDR2 YNNKEL (reference sequence). The CDR3 spans 12 residues. This CDR3 is CASSRGEGGYTF. CDR3 DNA: TGTGCCAGCAGTCGAGGGGAGGGTGGCTACACCTTC.

This chain connects TRBV25-1 to TRBJ1-4; D unclear. Trimming removed 6 bases at V and 8 bases at J, with 19 bases between. Germline assignment: CDR1 MGHDK and CDR2 SYGVNS. The CDR3 extends over 15 amino acids. CDR3 sequence reads: CASRDPRTALEKLFF. The CDR3 DNA is TGTGCCAGCAGGGATCCACGGACGGCTCTCGAAAAACTGTTTTTT.

The genes are TRBV9 and TRBJ1-2; no definite D call. CDR3 length: 13 residues. Trimming took off 0 bases at V and 7 bases at J, with 10 bases between the two ends. Germline V gene lookup returns CDR1 SGDLS and CDR2 YYNGEE. In DNA, the CDR3 is TGTGCCAGCAGCGTAGAAGACTGGGCTGGCTACACCTTC. The encoded protein is CASSVEDWAGYTF.

The V and J genes are TRBV27 and TRBJ1-2; tentative D call: TRBD1 (5 bases). Per germline, CDR1 MNHEY and CDR2 SMNVEV (reference sequence). Trimming cost V 8 bases and J 4 bases, with 20 bases left between them. The CDR3 extends over 15 amino acids. The CDR3 DNA follows: TGTGCCAGCCCCCTCCGTAGGGGCAGGGTCTATGGCTACACCTTC. It translates to CASPLRRGRVYGYTF.

This chain joins TRBV2 and TRBJ2-7; possible D gene TRBD1, 7 bases. Germline CDR1 and CDR2: SNHLY and FYNNEI. The CDR3 covers 14 residues. V was pared by 4 bases and J by 2 bases, with 12 bases between. The CDR3: CASSAQGGPYEQYF. The CDR3 region has the DNA TGTGCCAGCAGTGCCCAGGGGGGTCCCTACGAGCAGTACTTC.

The CDR3 reads CASSPPVPTEAFF. In DNA form, the CDR3 reads TGTGCCAGCTCACCCCCCGTCCCCACTGAAGCTTTCTTT. The chain employs TRBV18 and TRBJ1-1, with D unresolved. The germline V gene has CDR1 KGHSH and CDR2 LQKENI. V gave up 3 bases and J gave up 4 bases, with 9 bases separating them. The CDR3 contains 13 residues.

This chain links TRBV12-3 or TRBV12-4 with TRBJ2-5; D may correspond to TRBD1 or TRBD2 (5 bases each). The CDR3 has 13 amino acids. Trimming pared 2 bases from V and 5 bases from J, leaving 9 bases between. The CDR3 DNA sequence: TGTGCCAGCAGTTTACGGGACCGGGAGACCCAGTACTTC. Its translation is CASSLRDRETQYF.

The chain recombines TRBV7-2 with TRBJ2-1, with D maybe TRBD1 (6 bases). The V end was cut by 8 bases, the J end by 5 bases, with 13 bases between. Germline CDR1 SGHTA, CDR2 FQGNSA. The CDR3 totals 13 residues. CDR3 in amino acids: CASGQGPNNEQFF. In DNA, the CDR3 is TGTGCCAGCGGGCAGGGGCCGAACAATGAGCAGTTCTTC.

This clone was detected only once. This sequence joins TRBV25-1 and TRBJ1-5; no definite D call. The germline gives CDR1 MGHDK, CDR2 SYGVNS. This CDR3 contains 14 residues. Trimming removed 2 bases from V and 3 bases from J, with 8 bases in between. The CDR3 here is CASSEGQLNQPQHF. Written as DNA, the CDR3 is TGTGCCAGCAGTGAAGGGCAGCTCAATCAGCCCCAGCATTTT.

In nucleotides, the CDR3 is TGCGCCAGCAGCCAGCCTCTTGGGGCAGAAGGAAGGACTGAAGCTTTCTTT. Residues: CASSQPLGAEGRTEAFF. The gene calls are TRBV5-1 and TRBJ1-1; D is possibly TRBD1 (5 bases). CDR3 length: 17 residues. Trimming removed 4 bases from V and 5 bases from J, with 24 bases in between. Germline V gene data show CDR1 as SGHRS and CDR2 as YFSETQ.

CDR3 sequence (DNA): TGTGCCAGCAGGGGTGGCTCCTTTAACTATGGCTACACCTTC. As protein: CASRGGSFNYGYTF. The chain carries TRBV2 and TRBJ1-2; D ambiguous. V lost 6 bases and J lost 1, with 12 bases in between. The CDR3 length is 14 residues. The germline CDR1 and CDR2 sequences are SNHLY and FYNNEI.

CDR3 coding DNA: TGTGCCAGCAGCCAAGTTGTGCTAGATTTGAATGAGCAGTTCTTC. Its translation is CASSQVVLDLNEQFF. The chain combines TRBV14 with TRBJ2-1; D gene unclear. Germline CDR1 is SGHDN and CDR2 is FVKESK. The CDR3 has 15 residues. The V and J ends lost 1 base and 7 bases respectively, with 14 bases between them. The variable domain in full, completed from reference TRBV14 and TRBJ2-1, reads EAGVTQFPSHSVIEKGQTVTLRCDPISGHDNLYWYRRVMGKEIKFLLHFVKESKQDESGMPNNRFLAERTGGTYSTLKVQPAELEDSGVYFCASSQVVLDLNEQFFGPGTRLTVL.

The V and J genes are TRBV12-3 or TRBV12-4 and TRBJ1-1; D is uncertain. V lost 0 bases to trimming and J lost 3 bases, with 5 bases between them. This CDR3 spans 13 amino acids. CDR3 protein: CASSLARDTEAFF. The CDR3 DNA reads as TGTGCCAGCAGTTTAGCTCGGGACACTGAAGCTTTCTTT.

In this sample, this clone turned up once. The chain joins TRBV5-4 to TRBJ2-7; 7 nucleotides match TRBD1. The CDR3 is made up of 14 amino acids. V lost 3 bases to trimming and J lost 4 bases; unmatched junction nucleotides: 7. Looked up from germline, CDR1 is SGHNT and CDR2 is YYREEE (reference sequence). The CDR3 region has the DNA TGTGCCAGCAGCTGGAACAGGGGCAGGTACGAGCAGTACTTC. Translating it yields CASSWNRGRYEQYF.

The rearrangement uses TRBV5-1 and TRBJ1-4; no definite D call. The CDR3 loop spans 17 amino acids. Germline V gene data show CDR1 as SGHRS and CDR2 as YFSETQ. The ends were cut back, 5 bases at V and 0 bases at J, with 17 bases in the middle. This CDR3 reads CASSTDPVGSTNEKLFF. CDR3 bases: TGCGCCAGCAGTACCGACCCGGTGGGATCAACTAATGAAAAACTGTTTTTT.

The V and J genes are TRBV12-3 or TRBV12-4 and TRBJ2-7; D is unclear. This CDR3 region has 11 residues. V was clipped by 7 bases and J by 4 bases, with 8 bases between them. The CDR3 region has the DNA TGTGCCAGCAAGAGGATATACGAGCAGTACTTC. Protein sequence: CASKRIYEQYF.

This clone was seen only a few times. The rearrangement joins TRBV18 to TRBJ2-5; D gene uncertain. Between the trimmed V and J ends, which lost 0 bases and 3 bases, there was a span of 5 bases. Germline V lookup: CDR1 KGHSH, CDR2 LQKENI. The CDR3 totals 13 residues. DNA for the CDR3: TGTGCCAGCTCACCACCACAAAAAGAGACCCAGTACTTC. Amino acids: CASSPPQKETQYF.

The chain employs TRBV2 and TRBJ2-7; no clear D gene. The CDR3 consists of 12 residues. V gave up 8 bases and J gave up 0 bases, with 8 bases separating them. Germline loops: CDR1 SNHLY, CDR2 FYNNEI. CDR3 sequence (DNA): TGTGCCAGCCACCGCCTCTCCTACGAGCAGTACTTC. As protein: CASHRLSYEQYF. Full variable domain (remainder filled in from reference TRBV2 and TRBJ2-7): EPEVTQTPSHQVTQMGQEVILRCVPISNHLYFYWYRQILGQKVEFLVSFYNNEISEKSEIFDDQFSVERPDGSNFTLKIRSTKLEDSAMYFCASHRLSYEQYFGPGTRLTVT.

V gene TRBV6-4 combines with J gene TRBJ2-7; D perhaps matches TRBD2 (6 bases). The CDR3 has 14 residues. Deletions cut 6 bases from V and 6 bases from J, with 18 bases between. The germline V gene encodes CDR1 MRHNA and CDR2 SNTAGT. CDR3 sequence reads: CASRVWRGKIEQYF. CDR3 bases: TGTGCCAGCAGGGTGTGGCGGGGTAAGATCGAGCAGTACTTC.